This T cell receptor (beta chain) was recorded in a study of OX40 agonist ivuxolimab in advanced cancers. Generated by immunoSEQ multiplex PCR, the TCRdb table keeps only in-frame clones and is missing some. The sample includes about 78,000 clones, around 80% seen only once; the top ten take 0.4% to 0.5%. This CDR3 comprises 15 residues. V dropped 3 bases and J dropped 7; count of bases not matched to a gene: 4. Looked up from germline, CDR1 is MNHEY and CDR2 is SVGAGI. The genes are TRBV6-5 and TRBJ2-1, with 12 nucleotides matching TRBD2. The source is an adult with an advanced solid tumor such as melanoma, head and neck, liver or kidney cancer. The specimen comprised CD4+ or CD8+ T cells sorted from blood, sampled in a trial of the OX40 agonist ivuxolimab. CDR3 DNA: TGTGCCAGCAGTTATGGACTAGCGGGACCGAATGAGCAGTTCTTC. As protein: CASSYGLAGPNEQFF.